This T cell receptor (beta chain) is from a study of cytomegalovirus exposure and HLA in healthy donors. Whole-study results and caveats: A list of approximately 160 TCR beta chains associated with cytomegalovirus was given.

In this sample, this clone turned up a few times. The target antigen is unknown. The PCR contained 60 Vbeta and 13 Jbeta primers. The method was immunoSEQ multiplex PCR; TCRdb's version includes in-frame clones alone and lacks a portion of them. The sample lists over 150,000 clones, 65% to 90% occurring once. There are 15 residues in the CDR3. Trimming stripped 0 bases from V and 3 bases from J, with 9 bases between. CDR1 is LGHNA and CDR2 is YNFKEQ in the germline V gene. This TCR was recovered from a girl aged 2 to 10 in good health and CMV-seropositive. Material for sequencing was PBMCs. The gene calls are TRBV4-2 and TRBJ1-3; D unclear. This CDR3 is CASSQDWAVGNTIYF. Here the CDR3 DNA reads TGTGCCAGCAGCCAAGATTGGGCAGTTGGAAACACCATATATTTT.